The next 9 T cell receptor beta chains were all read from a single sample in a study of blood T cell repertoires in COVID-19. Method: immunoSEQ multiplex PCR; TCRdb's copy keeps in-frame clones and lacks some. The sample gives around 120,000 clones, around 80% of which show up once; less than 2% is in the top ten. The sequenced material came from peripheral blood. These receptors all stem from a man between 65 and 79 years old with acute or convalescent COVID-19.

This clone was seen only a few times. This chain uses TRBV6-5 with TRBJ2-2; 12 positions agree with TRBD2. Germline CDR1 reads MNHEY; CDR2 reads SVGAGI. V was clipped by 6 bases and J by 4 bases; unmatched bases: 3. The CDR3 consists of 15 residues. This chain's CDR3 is CASSLLAGGTGELFF. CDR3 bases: TGTGCCAGCAGCCTACTAGCGGGGGGCACCGGGGAGCTGTTTTTT.

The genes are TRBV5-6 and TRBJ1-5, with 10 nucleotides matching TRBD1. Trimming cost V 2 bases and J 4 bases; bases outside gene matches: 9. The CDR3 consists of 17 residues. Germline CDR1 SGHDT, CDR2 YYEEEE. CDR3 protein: CASSLYRDRGPNQPQHF. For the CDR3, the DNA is TGTGCCAGCAGCTTATACCGGGACAGGGGACCTAATCAGCCCCAGCATTTT.

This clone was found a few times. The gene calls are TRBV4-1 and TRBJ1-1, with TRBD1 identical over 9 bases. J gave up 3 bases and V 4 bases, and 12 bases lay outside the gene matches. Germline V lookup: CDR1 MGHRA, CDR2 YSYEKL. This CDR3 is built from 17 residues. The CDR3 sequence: CASSPVPGQGPDTEAFF. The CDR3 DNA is TGCGCCAGCAGCCCCGTCCCGGGACAGGGTCCGGACACTGAAGCTTTCTTT.

CDR3 nucleotides: TGTGCCAGCAGCCCCCGGGTTCCCTACAATGAGCAGTTCTTC. It encodes CASSPRVPYNEQFF. The chain joins TRBV7-2 to TRBJ2-1; D remains unclear. The CDR3 sequence is 14 residues long. Germline V gene sequence: CDR1 SGHTA, CDR2 FQGNSA. V lost 5 bases and J 2 bases, leaving 10 bases between the germline ends.

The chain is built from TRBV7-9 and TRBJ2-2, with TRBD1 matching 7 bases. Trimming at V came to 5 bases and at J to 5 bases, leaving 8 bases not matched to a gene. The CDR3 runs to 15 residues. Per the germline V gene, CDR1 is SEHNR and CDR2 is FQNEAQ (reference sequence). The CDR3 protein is CASSVTGVWTGELFF. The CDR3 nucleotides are TGTGCCAGCAGCGTCACAGGGGTTTGGACCGGGGAGCTGTTTTTT.

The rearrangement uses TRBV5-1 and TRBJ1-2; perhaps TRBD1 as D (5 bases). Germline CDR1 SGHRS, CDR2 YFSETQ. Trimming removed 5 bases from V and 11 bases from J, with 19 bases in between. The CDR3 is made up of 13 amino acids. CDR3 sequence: CASSMGTGLLYTF. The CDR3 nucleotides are TGCGCCAGCAGTATGGGGACGGGACTACTTTACACCTTC.

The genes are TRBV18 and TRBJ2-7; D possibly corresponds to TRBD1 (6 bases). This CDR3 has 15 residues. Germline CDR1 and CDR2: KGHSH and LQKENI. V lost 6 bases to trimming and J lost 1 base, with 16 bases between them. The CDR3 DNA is TGTGCCAGCTCGCTACAGGGTGGAGGATCCTACGAGCAGTACTTC. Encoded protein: CASSLQGGGSYEQYF.

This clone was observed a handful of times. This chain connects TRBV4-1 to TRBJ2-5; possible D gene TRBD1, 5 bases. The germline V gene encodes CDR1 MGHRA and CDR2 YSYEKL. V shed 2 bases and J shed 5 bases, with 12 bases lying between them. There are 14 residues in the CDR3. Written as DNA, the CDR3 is TGCGCCAGCAGCCAATTCGCAGGGCAGGAGACCCAGTACTTC. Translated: CASSQFAGQETQYF.

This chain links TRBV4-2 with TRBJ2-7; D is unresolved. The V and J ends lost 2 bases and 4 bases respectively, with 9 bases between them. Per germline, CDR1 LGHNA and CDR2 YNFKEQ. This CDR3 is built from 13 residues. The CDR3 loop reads CASSQMQRYEQYF. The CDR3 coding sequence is TGTGCCAGCAGCCAAATGCAGAGGTACGAGCAGTACTTC.